This T cell receptor (beta chain) was sequenced during a study of metastatic and nonmetastatic thyroid tumors. Overall study context: Comparative analysis of repertoires was undertaken across blood and tumor or nodule tissue obtained from malignant and benign thyroid patients. The study, taken as a whole, reports: The study reportedly found significantly higher TCR beta diversity in malignant thyroid tumors than benign nodules, in blood and tumor.

There were no patients who had received any treatment before thyroid surgery. A remark on this clone: What it recognizes is unknown. The junction shows a germline mismatch at one end, possibly a read error.

Per germline, CDR1 PRHDT and CDR2 FYEKMQ (reference sequence). This CDR3 region has 15 residues. Original analysis: Construction of a distant-metastasis classifier for papillary thyroid cancer relied on CDR3 differences across clinicopathological groups. TCRdb re-analyzed the PCR reads using MiXCR. The V and J calls and clone size come from TCRdb's table, not from the authors' own analysis. The repertoire holds about 34,000 clones, with over 15% as singletons. V and J are TRBV13 and TRBJ2-7; TRBD2 matches at 9 bases. The clonotype originates from a female donor with papillary thyroid cancer or a benign thyroid nodule (not recorded which). Some clones in this sample may be carry-over from other donors' samples. Sequenced material: blood. CDR3 nucleotide sequence: TGTTCCAGCAGCTCCCGACTAGCGGAGGCTTACGAGCAGTACTTC. This translates into CSSSSRLAEAYEQYF. Variable domain in full (rest from reference TRBV13 and TRBJ2-7): AAGVIQSPRHLIKEKRETATLKCYPIPRHDTVYWYQQGPGQDPQFLISFYEKMQSDKGSIPDRFSAQQFSDYHSELNMSSLELGDSALYFCSSSSRLAEAYEQYFGPGTRLTVT.